One and the same sample provided the 32 T cell receptor beta chains below, sequenced in a study of T-cell memory formation after mild COVID-19. One entry per CDR3 protein, called by TCRdb with MiXCR from the 5' RACE reads. The sample includes about 400,000 distinct CDR3 sequences, under 15% of them seen just once. Sequenced: PBMCs or a T cell subset sorted from them (not recorded which). Receptors were obtained from a man between 18 and 35 years old who had mild COVID-19 (a few samples of this study predate the infection). Cell type and time point are not known.

This clonotype came up a few times. This chain links TRBV18 with TRBJ2-1; tentative D call: TRBD1 (6 bases). Trimming left V 2 bases short and J 2 bases short, with 16 bases between. The CDR3 extends over 17 amino acids. From germline, CDR1 is KGHSH and CDR2 LQKENI. In DNA form, the CDR3 reads TGTGCCAGCTCACCAAAGGGACATATCTTAGCCTACAATGAGCAGTTCTTC. This sequence encodes CASSPKGHILAYNEQFF. Full variable domain (outside the CDR3, taken from reference TRBV18 and TRBJ2-1): NAGVMQNPRHLVRRRGQEARLRCSPMKGHSHVYWYRQLPEEGLKFMVYLQKENIIDESGMPKERFSAEFPKEGPSILRIQQVVRGDSAAYFCASSPKGHILAYNEQFFGPGTRLTVL.

This clonotype was seen only a few times. V usage is TRBV5-1 and J usage is TRBJ1-5; 8 nucleotides match TRBD1. From germline, CDR1 is SGHRS and CDR2 YFSETQ. The V gene end was trimmed by 0 bases and the J gene end by 2 bases; junction bases not matched to a gene: 7. The CDR3 totals 17 residues. The CDR3 bases are TGCGCCAGCAGCTTGGGGACAGGGAGGAATCGCAATCAGCCCCAGCATTTT. It specifies CASSLGTGRNRNQPQHF. The entire variable domain, with the rest obtained from reference TRBV5-1 and TRBJ1-5, is as follows: KAGVTQTPRYLIKTRGQQVTLSCSPISGHRSVSWYQQTPGQGLQFLFEYFSETQRNKGNFPGRFSGRQFSNSRSEMNVSTLELGDSALYLCASSLGTGRNRNQPQHFGDGTRLSIL.

The sample holds a few counts of this clonotype. This rearrangement joins TRBV5-5 to TRBJ1-3, with D possibly TRBD1 on 5 matching bases. The CDR3 covers 16 residues. V lost 3 bases and J 0 bases, leaving 13 bases between the germline ends. Per germline, CDR1 SGHKS and CDR2 YYEKEE (reference sequence). The CDR3, as DNA: TGTGCCAGCAGCTGGGTGGGACGGAGCTCTGGAAACACCATATATTTT. Its protein is CASSWVGRSSGNTIYF.

This rearrangement joins TRBV12-3 or TRBV12-4 to TRBJ2-3, with TRBD2 matching 12 bases. J lost 5 bases, V lost 0 bases, and 6 bases had no gene match. This CDR3 has 17 residues. In DNA form, the CDR3 reads TGTGCCAGCAGTTTAGCGACTAGCGGGGGCATCTTAGATACGCAGTATTTT. It encodes CASSLATSGGILDTQYF.

This chain connects TRBV4-2 to TRBJ1-1; TRBD1 might be the D (5 bases). Trimming pared 0 bases from V and 1 base from J, leaving 12 bases between. Per the germline V gene, CDR1 is LGHNA and CDR2 is YNFKEQ. The CDR3 covers 16 residues. CDR3 coding DNA: TGTGCCAGCAGCCAAGATTTTAGGCAGGGGAACACTGAAGCTTTCTTT. Its translation: CASSQDFRQGNTEAFF.

The count of this clonotype is one. Here the CDR3 omits its conserved ending phenylalanine or tryptophan, so a read error is the likely source. The V gene is TRBV5-1, the J gene TRBJ2-5; D uncertain. V lost 7 bases, J lost 7 bases, and 20 bases lay in between. In germline, CDR1 is SGHRS, CDR2 YFSETQ. The CDR3 length is 14 residues. This CDR3 reads CASRVEVDGGTQYL. The CDR3 DNA reads as TGCGCCAGCCGCGTCGAGGTAGACGGTGGGACCCAGTACCTC.

About this clonotype: This may come from a read error, since a much larger clone is one base off. This chain uses TRBV6-5 with TRBJ1-5; maybe TRBD1 (5 bases). This CDR3 is 12 amino acids long. In germline, CDR1 is MNHEY, CDR2 SVGAGI. V was cut by 5 bases and J by 4 bases, with 6 bases left in between. The CDR3 reads CASSHRNQPQHF. DNA for the CDR3: TGTGCCAGCAGTCACAGGAATCAGCCCCAGCATTTT.

This clonotype was observed a handful of times. The chain employs TRBV24-1 and TRBJ1-5; D is perhaps TRBD1 (5 bases). The CDR3 is 14 amino acids. V lost 4 bases and J lost 2, with 8 bases in between. Germline V CDR1 and CDR2: KGHDR, SFDVKD. DNA of the CDR3: TGTGCCACCAGTGACAGGGTGGGCAATCAGCCCCAGCATTTT. Protein sequence: CATSDRVGNQPQHF.

The CDR3, as DNA: TGCGCCAGCAGCTCGGGGACGGTTTTGAACACTGAAGCTTTCTTT. Protein product: CASSSGTVLNTEAFF. The chain joins TRBV5-1 to TRBJ1-1; D may be TRBD1 (5 bases). The CDR3 is 15 amino acids. V was pared by 3 bases and J by 0 bases, with 12 bases between. The germline V gene encodes CDR1 SGHRS and CDR2 YFSETQ.

This clonotype has a handful of counts. The chain couples TRBV10-3 to TRBJ2-7; TRBD1 aligns across 7 bases. The CDR3 has 13 residues. Germline CDR1 and CDR2: ENHRY and SYGVKD. V lost 5 bases, J lost 3 bases, and 4 bases stayed unmatched. CDR3 bases: TGTGCCATCAGTCAGACAGGGAACTACGAGCAGTACTTC. Its protein product is CAISQTGNYEQYF.

The chain couples TRBV13 to TRBJ1-2, with D possibly matching TRBD1 (5 bases). Germline loops: CDR1 PRHDT, CDR2 FYEKMQ (reference sequence). The CDR3 consists of 13 residues. Trimming pared 4 bases from V and 8 bases from J, leaving 14 bases between. The CDR3 bases are TGTGCCAGCAGCTCTCAGGGATCTTGGGGCTACACCTTC. This encodes CASSSQGSWGYTF. Variable domain in full (rest from reference TRBV13 and TRBJ1-2): AAGVIQSPRHLIKEKRETATLKCYPIPRHDTVYWYQQGPGQDPQFLISFYEKMQSDKGSIPDRFSAQQFSDYHSELNMSSLELGDSALYFCASSSQGSWGYTFGSGTRLTVV.

This sequence joins TRBV5-1 and TRBJ2-4; tentative D call: TRBD1 (5 bases). The germline V gene encodes CDR1 SGHRS and CDR2 YFSETQ. The CDR3 spans 15 residues. Between the trimmed V and J ends, which lost 3 bases and 4 bases, there was a span of 14 bases. The CDR3 is CASSWSAGIKNIQYF. DNA of the CDR3: TGCGCCAGCAGCTGGTCCGCAGGGATAAAAAACATTCAGTACTTC.

The chain combines TRBV9 with TRBJ1-6; tentative D call: TRBD1 (6 bases). The germline V and J ends were trimmed by 2 bases and 9 bases, with 12 bases remaining between them. Germline V CDR1 and CDR2: SGDLS, YYNGEE. CDR3 length: 14 amino acids. DNA for the CDR3: TGTGCCAGCAGCGTGACAGGCTGGAGTTCACCCCTCCACTTT. As protein: CASSVTGWSSPLHF.

In its sample, this clonotype was seen a few times. An end of the junction does not agree with germline; a read error may underlie this. The J gene is TRBJ1-1, the V gene TRBV12-3 or TRBV12-4, with TRBD1 identical over 7 bases. CDR3 length: 18 residues. CDR3 residues: CASRRDSRGLIMNTEALF. Here the CDR3 DNA reads TGTGCCAGCCGCAGGGATTCGAGGGGGCTGATAATGAACACTGAAGCTCTCTTT.

The chain links TRBV4-3 to TRBJ2-2; 8 bases match TRBD2. Germline trimming cut 3 bases from V and 2 bases from J; bases unmatched to any gene: 11. The CDR3 length is 18 residues. Germline V gene sequence: CDR1 LGHNA, CDR2 YSLEER. The CDR3 DNA sequence: TGCGCCAGCAGCCATCCGCGGGCGGGGGGCTTTAACACCGGGGAGCTGTTTTTT. Protein product: CASSHPRAGGFNTGELFF.

This clonotype appeared a few times. This rearrangement joins TRBV29-1 to TRBJ2-1; TRBD2 aligns across 8 bases. Germline V CDR1 and CDR2: SQVTM, ANQGSEA. The length of the CDR3 is 13 residues. Germline trimming cut 6 bases from V and 8 bases from J; bases unmatched to any gene: 9. The CDR3 DNA follows: TGCAGCGTCCGCCAGGGACTAGATTATGAGCAGTTCTTC. Translated: CSVRQGLDYEQFF.

The V call is TRBV12-5, the J call TRBJ1-1, with D perhaps matching TRBD1 (5 bases). V lost 0 bases and J lost 4, with 15 bases in between. The CDR3 totals 16 residues. Per the germline V gene, CDR1 is LGHNT and CDR2 is FRNRAP. The DNA for the CDR3 is TGTGCTAGTGGTTTGGTACTTGGGGCTCAAGGCACTGAAGCTTTCTTT. Amino acid sequence: CASGLVLGAQGTEAFF.

The chain uses TRBV7-8 and TRBJ2-3; D is perhaps TRBD2 (6 bases). This CDR3 comprises 15 residues. Looked up from germline, CDR1 is SGHVS and CDR2 is FQNEAQ. Between the trimmed V and J ends, which lost 3 bases and 5 bases, there was a span of 15 bases. CDR3 residues: CASSFPRGAVDTQYF. In nucleotides, the CDR3 is TGTGCCAGCAGCTTCCCTCGCGGGGCCGTAGATACGCAGTATTTT.

This clonotype was seen more than once but under ten times. The rearrangement joins TRBV5-1 to TRBJ2-7, with TRBD1 matching over 10 bases. Germline CDR1 and CDR2: SGHRS and YFSETQ. The junction had 9 bases not matched to a gene; V was cut back by 4 bases and J by 2 bases. CDR3 length: 16 residues. The CDR3 DNA follows: TGCGCCAGCAGCGCCTCCGGGACAGGGGCGCCCTACGAGCAGTACTTC. The encoded protein is CASSASGTGAPYEQYF.

V and J are TRBV12-3 or TRBV12-4 and TRBJ1-2; D gene unclear. CDR3 length: 12 amino acids. Trimming left V 11 bases short and J 4 bases short, with 14 bases between. CDR3 sequence (DNA): TGTGCCGAAAGTGCAGGCATCTATGGCTACACCTTC. It yields the protein CAESAGIYGYTF.

This clonotype has a handful of counts. The chain carries TRBV12-3 or TRBV12-4 and TRBJ1-2, with 9 bases fitting TRBD1. After removal of 3 bases from V and 3 bases from J, the junction contained 2 bases not matched to a gene. The CDR3 is made up of 14 amino acids. CDR3 sequence: CASSLGTGHYGYTF. The CDR3 DNA is TGTGCCAGCAGTTTGGGGACAGGGCACTATGGCTACACCTTC.

The chain employs TRBV6-2 or TRBV6-3 and TRBJ2-1, with D perhaps TRBD2 (6 bases). CDR3 size: 16 residues. Germline CDR1 is MNHEY and CDR2 is SVGEGT. V dropped 4 bases and J dropped 10 bases, with 23 bases sitting between them. CDR3 sequence: CASSSLRRDRSVEQFF. CDR3 nucleotides: TGTGCCAGCAGTTCCCTTAGGAGGGATAGATCAGTAGAGCAGTTCTTC.

The sample holds a few counts of this clonotype. The V gene is TRBV7-2, the J gene TRBJ2-3, with 13 bases fitting TRBD2. CDR3 length: 17 amino acids. CDR1 and CDR2 from the germline V gene are SGHTA and FQGNSA. The junction had 7 bases not matched to a gene; V was cut back by 5 bases and J by 2 bases. CDR3 region: CASSPAGTSGDTDTQYF. The CDR3 nucleotides read TGTGCCAGCAGCCCCGCCGGGACTAGCGGGGACACAGATACGCAGTATTTT. Full variable domain (rest looked up from reference TRBV7-2 and TRBJ2-3): GAGVSQSPSNKVTEKGKDVELRCDPISGHTALYWYRQSLGQGLEFLIYFQGNSAPDKSGLPSDRFSAERTGGSVSTLTIQRTQQEDSAVYLCASSPAGTSGDTDTQYFGPGTRLTVL.

This clonotype was seen only a few times. The chain employs TRBV21-1 and TRBJ2-7; TRBD2 reflects the table's D call only, with no check against the DNA. TRBV21-1 is given as a pseudogene. CDR3 length: 15 amino acids. The DNA for the CDR3 is TGTGCCAGCAGCAGCCCTAGACTAGGAAACTACGAGCAGTACGTC. This gives the protein CASSSPRLGNYEQYV.

This clonotype was detected a few times. J is TRBJ1-2 and V is TRBV7-8; D gene ambiguous. This CDR3 has 14 residues. Trimming shortened V by 5 bases and J by 0 bases, and 10 bases separated the two germline ends. Germline loops: CDR1 SGHVS, CDR2 FQNEAQ. The CDR3 loop is CASSPREPNYGYTF. CDR3 DNA: TGTGCCAGCAGCCCCCGAGAGCCTAACTATGGCTACACCTTC.

V is TRBV29-1 and J is TRBJ1-2, with TRBD1 matching over 8 bases. Trimming cost V 4 bases and J 5 bases; bases outside gene matches: 21. Germline CDR1 reads SQVTM; CDR2 reads ANQGSEA. The CDR3 extends over 18 amino acids. The CDR3 here is CSVVNPQKDRALGYGYTF. CDR3 DNA: TGCAGCGTTGTGAACCCCCAAAAGGACAGGGCACTGGGATATGGCTACACCTTC. Drawing the rest from reference TRBV29-1 and TRBJ1-2, the complete variable domain is SAVISQKPSRDICQRGTSLTIQCQVDSQVTMMFWYRQQPGQSLTLIATANQGSEATYESGFVIDKFPISRPNLTFSTLTVSNMSPEDSSIYLCSVVNPQKDRALGYGYTFGSGTRLTVV.

The V and J genes are TRBV12-3 or TRBV12-4 and TRBJ1-2, with D unresolved. Trimming shortened V by 8 bases and J by 2 bases, and 12 bases separated the two germline ends. The CDR3 consists of 13 residues. CDR3 nucleotide sequence: TGTGCCAGCTCAATCCGGCCGAACTATGGCTACACCTTC. Translation: CASSIRPNYGYTF.

This clonotype was counted only a few times. The chain is built from TRBV30 and TRBJ2-5; TRBD1 might be the D (6 bases). The V gene lost 1 base and the J gene lost 2 bases, with 8 bases spanning the gap. This CDR3 has 13 residues. Germline assignment: CDR1 GTSNPN and CDR2 SVGIG (reference sequence). The CDR3 reads CAWSGGLQETQYF. The CDR3 DNA sequence: TGTGCCTGGAGTGGGGGGCTTCAAGAGACCCAGTACTTC. Supplemented by reference TRBV30 and TRBJ2-5, the full variable domain reads SQTIHQWPATLVQPVGSPLSLECTVEGTSNPNLYWYRQAAGRGLQLLFYSVGIGQISSEVPQNLSASRPQDRQFILSSKKLLLSDSGFYLCAWSGGLQETQYFGPGTRLLVL.

This clonotype was seen at least ten times. The J gene is TRBJ2-2, the V gene TRBV6-5, with no clear D. The V end lost 2 bases, the J end lost 4 bases, and 11 bases lay between the germline ends. Germline V CDR1 and CDR2: MNHEY, SVGAGI. The CDR3 covers 15 residues. The CDR3 bases are TGTGCCAGCAGTTACGGGCGGTTGGGCACCGGGGAGCTGTTTTTT. Protein sequence: CASSYGRLGTGELFF.

CDR3 residues: CSARGRGRDYGYTF. CDR3 nucleotides: TGCAGTGCTAGAGGAAGGGGGAGGGACTATGGCTACACCTTC. The genes are TRBV20-1 and TRBJ1-2, with D perhaps matching TRBD1 (6 bases). V was pared by 1 base and J by 3 bases, with 12 bases between. CDR3 length: 14 amino acids. Germline CDR1 reads DFQATT; CDR2 reads SNEGSKA (reference sequence).

This clonotype occurred a few times. This rearrangement joins TRBV6-2 or TRBV6-3 to TRBJ2-7; no reliable D call. V lost 8 bases and J 0 bases, leaving 14 bases between the germline ends. Germline V CDR1 and CDR2: MNHEY, SVGEGT. The CDR3 length is 14 residues. CDR3 protein: CASPTETNSYEQYF. The CDR3 DNA follows: TGTGCCAGCCCGACGGAAACAAACTCCTACGAGCAGTACTTC.

This clonotype was counted between two and nine times. V and J are TRBV5-1 and TRBJ1-2; 8 bases map to TRBD1. CDR3 length: 15 amino acids. V shed 2 bases, J shed 8 bases, and the junction held 11 bases outside the gene matches. CDR1 and CDR2 (germline): SGHRS, YFSETQ. The CDR3 loop reads CASSFDRGLFGGYTF. CDR3 DNA: TGCGCCAGCAGCTTTGACAGGGGACTCTTCGGAGGCTACACCTTC.